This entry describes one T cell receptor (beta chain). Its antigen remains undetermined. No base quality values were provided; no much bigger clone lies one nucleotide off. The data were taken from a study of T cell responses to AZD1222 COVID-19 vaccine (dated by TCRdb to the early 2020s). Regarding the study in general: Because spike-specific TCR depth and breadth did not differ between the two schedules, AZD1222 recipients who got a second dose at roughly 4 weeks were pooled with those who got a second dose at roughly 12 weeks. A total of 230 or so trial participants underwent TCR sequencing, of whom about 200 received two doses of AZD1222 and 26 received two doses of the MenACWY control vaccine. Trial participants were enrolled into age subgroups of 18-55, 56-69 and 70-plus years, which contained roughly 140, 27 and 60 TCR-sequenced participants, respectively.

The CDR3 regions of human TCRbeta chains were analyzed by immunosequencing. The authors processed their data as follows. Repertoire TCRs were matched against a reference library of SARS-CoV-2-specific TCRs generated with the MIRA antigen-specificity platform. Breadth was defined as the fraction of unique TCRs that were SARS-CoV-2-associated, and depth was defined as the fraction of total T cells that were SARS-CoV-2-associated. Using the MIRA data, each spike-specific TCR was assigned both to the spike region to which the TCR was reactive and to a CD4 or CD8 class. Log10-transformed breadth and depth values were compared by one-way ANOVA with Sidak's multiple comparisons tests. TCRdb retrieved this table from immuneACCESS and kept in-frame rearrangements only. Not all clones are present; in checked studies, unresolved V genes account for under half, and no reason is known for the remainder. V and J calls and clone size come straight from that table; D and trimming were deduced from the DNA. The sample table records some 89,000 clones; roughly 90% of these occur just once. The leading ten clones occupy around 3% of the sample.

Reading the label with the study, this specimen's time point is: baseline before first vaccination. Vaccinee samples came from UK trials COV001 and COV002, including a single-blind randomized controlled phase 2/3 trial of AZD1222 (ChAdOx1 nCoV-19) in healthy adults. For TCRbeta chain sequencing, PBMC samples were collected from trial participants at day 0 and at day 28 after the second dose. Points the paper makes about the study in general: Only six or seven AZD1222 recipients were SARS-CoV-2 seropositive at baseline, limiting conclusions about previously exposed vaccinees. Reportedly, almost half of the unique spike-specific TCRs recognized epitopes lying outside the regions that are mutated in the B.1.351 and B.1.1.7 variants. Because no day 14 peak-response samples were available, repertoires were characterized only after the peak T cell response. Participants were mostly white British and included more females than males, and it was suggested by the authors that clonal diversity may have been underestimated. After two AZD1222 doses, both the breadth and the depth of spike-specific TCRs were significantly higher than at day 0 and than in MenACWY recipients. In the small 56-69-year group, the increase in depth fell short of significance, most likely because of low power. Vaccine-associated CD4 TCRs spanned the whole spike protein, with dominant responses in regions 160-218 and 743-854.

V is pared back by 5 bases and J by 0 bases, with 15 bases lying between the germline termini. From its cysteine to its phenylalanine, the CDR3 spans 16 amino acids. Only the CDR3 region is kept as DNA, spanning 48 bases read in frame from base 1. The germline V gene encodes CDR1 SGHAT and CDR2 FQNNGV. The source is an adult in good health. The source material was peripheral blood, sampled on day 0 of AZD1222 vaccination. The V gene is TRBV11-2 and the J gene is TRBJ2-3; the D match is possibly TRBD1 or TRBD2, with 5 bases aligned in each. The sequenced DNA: TGTGCCAGCAGCCCGAGAGACAGCGGAAGCACAGATACGCAGTATTTT. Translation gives CASSPRDSGSTDTQYF. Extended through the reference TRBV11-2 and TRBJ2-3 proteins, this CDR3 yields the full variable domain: EAGVAQSPRYKIIEKRQSVAFWCNPISGHATLYWYQQILGQGPKLLIQFQNNGVVDDSQLPKDRFSAERLKGVDSTLKIQPAKLEDSAVYLCASSPRDSGSTDTQYFGPGTRLTVL.